This passage covers 20 T cell receptor beta chains from one sample sequenced in a study of CD8+CD57+ T cells in acquired aplastic anemia. For CDR3 and TCR beta VDJ profiling, genomic DNA was the template used. MiXCR, applied by TCRdb to the reads, yields one record per CDR3 protein. The data contain tens of thousands of distinct CDR3 sequences, about 45% of them singletons. What was sequenced was sorted CD4+, CD8+, or CD8+CD57+ T cells (not recorded which) from PBMCs. The receptor set was obtained from a human donor in good health, serving as a control.

This clonotype was observed many times. The chain employs TRBV7-9 and TRBJ1-4, with D tentatively TRBD1 (6 bases). Trimming stripped 8 bases from V and 5 bases from J, with 15 bases between. CDR1 and CDR2 from the germline V gene are SEHNR and FQNEAQ (reference sequence). The CDR3 has 14 residues. The CDR3 DNA is TGTGCCAGCTCCCCCGGACAGAGCAATGAAAAACTGTTTTTT. Its protein product is CASSPGQSNEKLFF.

V usage is TRBV20-1 and J usage is TRBJ2-7; TRBD2 aligns across 8 bases. The CDR3 has 12 residues. Germline CDR1 DFQATT, CDR2 SNEGSKA (reference sequence). Trimming at V came to 1 base and at J to 11 bases, leaving 7 bases not matched to a gene. CDR3 amino acids: CSARARGGREYF. CDR3 in DNA: TGCAGTGCTAGAGCCCGGGGGGGACGGGAGTACTTC.

The chain recombines TRBV27 with TRBJ2-1, with 13 bases lining up with TRBD2. CDR3 length equals 17 residues. V shed 3 bases and J 5 bases; nucleotides not matched to a gene: 7. The germline CDR1 and CDR2 sequences are MNHEY and SMNVEV (reference sequence). For the CDR3, the DNA is TGTGCCAGCAGTTTGAGGACTAGCGGGGGCCCACACAATGAGCAGTTCTTC. Translated, it gives CASSLRTSGGPHNEQFF.

J is TRBJ2-6 and V is TRBV20-1, with TRBD1 matching 9 bases. The CDR3 is made up of 16 amino acids. Germline CDR1 DFQATT, CDR2 SNEGSKA (reference sequence). The ends lost 4 bases at V and 0 bases at J; junction bases unmatched: 4. The CDR3 bases are TGCAGTGCTACACAGGGGGCCGTCTCTGGGGCCAACGTCCTGACTTTC. It is translated as CSATQGAVSGANVLTF.

V is TRBV10-3 and J is TRBJ2-7, with 10 bases fitting TRBD1. CDR1 ENHRY and CDR2 SYGVKD come from the germline V gene. The CDR3 length is 14 residues. V was clipped by 4 bases and J by 3 bases; unmatched bases: 3. CDR3 sequence reads: CAISVGDRGYEQYF. DNA for the CDR3: TGTGCCATCAGTGTAGGGGACAGGGGCTACGAGCAGTACTTC.

This chain links TRBV27 with TRBJ1-5; TRBD1 might be the D (6 bases). This CDR3 region has 12 residues. V was shortened by 3 bases and J by 7 bases, with 7 bases between the two germline ends. CDR1 and CDR2 from the germline V gene are MNHEY and SMNVEV (reference sequence). This CDR3 is CASSLTGQPQHF. In DNA form, the CDR3 reads TGTGCCAGCAGTTTGACAGGCCAGCCCCAGCATTTT.

This clonotype was seen ten or more times. The chain has TRBV19 and TRBJ2-2, with D hard to call. V shed 5 bases and J shed 5 bases, with 15 bases lying between them. CDR1 is LNHDA, CDR2 SQIVND, per germline (reference sequence). The CDR3 covers 15 residues. CDR3 in DNA: TGTGCCAGTAGTCTATGGGCAGGAGATACCGGGGAGCTGTTTTTT. This codes for CASSLWAGDTGELFF.

This chain connects TRBV29-1 to TRBJ2-3; D may be TRBD2 (5 bases). The CDR3 runs 11 residues. The V gene lost 2 bases and the J gene lost 11 bases, with 11 bases spanning the gap. Germline lookup yields CDR1 SQVTM and CDR2 ANQGSEA. Here the CDR3 DNA reads TGCAGCGTTGAACGGGAAAATGAGCAGTATTTT. Residues: CSVERENEQYF.

Only one count was recorded for this clonotype. The chain joins TRBV25-1 to TRBJ2-5, with 12 bases that match TRBD2. V was pared by 8 bases and J by 7 bases, with 8 bases of the junction left unmatched. The CDR3 has 14 amino acids. Germline-derived CDR1 and CDR2 are MGHDK and SYGVNS. CDR3 in DNA: TGTGCCAGCCGGACTAGCGGGGTTCAGGGGACCCAGTACTTC. Translating gives CASRTSGVQGTQYF.

V and J are TRBV11-2 and TRBJ2-7; D ambiguous. The CDR3 runs 12 residues. V lost 5 bases and J 5 bases, leaving 10 bases between the germline ends. CDR1 is SGHAT and CDR2 is FQNNGV in the germline V gene. The DNA for the CDR3 is TGTGCCAGCAGCCTTTGGATTGACGAGCAGTACTTC. Translating it yields CASSLWIDEQYF.

This chain joins TRBV25-1 and TRBJ1-2; D remains ambiguous. This CDR3 has 13 residues. From germline, CDR1 is MGHDK and CDR2 SYGVNS. The V end was cut by 2 bases, the J end by 7 bases, with 11 bases between. The CDR3, as DNA: TGTGCCAGCAGTGAAATTGCAGGCGGTGGCTACACCTTC. Its protein product is CASSEIAGGGYTF.

The chain combines TRBV6-1 with TRBJ1-3; D uncertain. The germline V gene has CDR1 MNHNS and CDR2 SASEGT. V was trimmed by 6 bases and J by 0 bases, leaving 9 bases between them. The CDR3 runs to 14 residues. The CDR3 DNA follows: TGTGCCAGCAGCCTGTCTATCTCTGGAAACACCATATATTTT. Translation gives CASSLSISGNTIYF.

The chain couples TRBV24-1 to TRBJ1-2; a possible D gene is TRBD1 (5 bases). Per the germline V gene, CDR1 is KGHDR and CDR2 is SFDVKD. V dropped 5 bases and J dropped 7 bases, with 16 bases sitting between them. The CDR3 consists of 14 residues. The CDR3 DNA is TGTGCCACCAGTGGTCCTGGACACCCCACTGGCTACACCTTC. This encodes CATSGPGHPTGYTF.

This chain connects TRBV6-1 to TRBJ2-7; 8 bases line up with TRBD1. The CDR3 has 15 residues. V lost 6 bases to trimming and J lost 6 bases; unmatched junction nucleotides: 13. Per germline, CDR1 MNHNS and CDR2 SASEGT. CDR3 coding DNA: TGTGCCAGCAGAGACGGGGCAGGGGGCTACACCGAGCAGTACTTC. This translates into CASRDGAGGYTEQYF.

There are a few counts of this clonotype. The rearrangement links TRBV5-4 to TRBJ2-7, with TRBD1 matching 8 bases. V dropped 2 bases and J dropped 3; count of bases not matched to a gene: 1. The germline V gene encodes CDR1 SGHNT and CDR2 YYREEE (reference sequence). The CDR3 sequence is 13 residues long. CDR3 nucleotide sequence: TGTGCCAGCAGCTTACAGGGGGTCTACGAGCAGTACTTC. The encoded protein is CASSLQGVYEQYF.

To note about this clonotype: A read error is possible here, since a much larger clone lies one base away. This sequence joins TRBV25-1 and TRBJ2-3; possibly TRBD2 for D (5 bases). The CDR3 spans 14 residues. Germline V gene data show CDR1 as MGHDK and CDR2 as SYGVNS. The CDR3 DNA reads as TGTGCCGGCAGTCAACGGACTTTCGCAGATACGCAGTATTTT. It encodes CAGSQRTFADTQYF.

Many counts were recorded for this clonotype. The chain has TRBV20-1 and TRBJ1-2, with D possibly TRBD1 on 5 matching bases. The V and J ends lost 6 bases and 8 bases respectively, with 16 bases between them. The length of the CDR3 is 12 residues. Germline V gene data show CDR1 as DFQATT and CDR2 as SNEGSKA (reference sequence). CDR3 in DNA: TGCAGTGCCGACCCAAAACAGGAAGGCTACACCTTC. Translating gives CSADPKQEGYTF.

A note on this clonotype: Just one base apart from a much larger clone, this may be a read error. V usage is TRBV6-5 and J usage is TRBJ1-1; no definite D call. Germline values: CDR1 MNHEY, CDR2 SVGAGI. The CDR3 is 13 amino acids. The CDR3 here is CVSSYGENTEAFF. CDR3 DNA: TGTGTCAGCAGTTACGGGGAGAACACTGAAGCTTTCTTT.

The V and J genes are TRBV2 and TRBJ2-5, with 8 positions matching TRBD1. The CDR3 is made up of 14 amino acids. Per the germline V gene, CDR1 is SNHLY and CDR2 is FYNNEI. V lost 6 bases, J lost 5 bases, and 8 bases stayed unmatched. The CDR3 DNA reads as TGTGCCAGCAGAGAGCAGGGGGCTGGGGAGACCCAGTACTTC. It specifies CASREQGAGETQYF.

This clonotype was seen only a few times. One junction end disagrees with the germline gene, perhaps due to a read error. The chain couples TRBV5-4 to TRBJ1-3, with TRBD1 identical over 10 bases. This CDR3 contains 15 residues. From germline, CDR1 is SGHNT and CDR2 YYREEE (reference sequence). The CDR3 reads CASSFDRGLGSTIYF. Here the CDR3 DNA reads TGTGCCAGCAGCTTTGACAGGGGGCTTGGAAGCACCATATATTTT. Full variable domain (remainder filled in from reference TRBV5-4 and TRBJ1-3): ETGVTQSPTHLIKTRGQQVTLRCSSQSGHNTVSWYQQALGQGPQFIFQYYREEENGRGNFPPRFSGLQFPNYSSELNVNALELDDSALYLCASSFDRGLGSTIYFGEGSWLTVV.